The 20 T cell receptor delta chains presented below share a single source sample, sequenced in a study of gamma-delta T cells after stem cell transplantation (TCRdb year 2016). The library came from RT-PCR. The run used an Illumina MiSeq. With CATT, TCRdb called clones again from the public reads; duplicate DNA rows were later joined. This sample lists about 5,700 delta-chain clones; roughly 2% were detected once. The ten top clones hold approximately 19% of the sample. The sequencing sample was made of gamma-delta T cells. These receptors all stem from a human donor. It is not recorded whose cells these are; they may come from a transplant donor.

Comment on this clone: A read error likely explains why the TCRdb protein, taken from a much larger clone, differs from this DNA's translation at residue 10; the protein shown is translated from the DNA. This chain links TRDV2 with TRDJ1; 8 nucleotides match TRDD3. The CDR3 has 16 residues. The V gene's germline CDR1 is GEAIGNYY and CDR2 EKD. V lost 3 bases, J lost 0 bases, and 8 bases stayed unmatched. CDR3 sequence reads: CACDGLLGAHTDKLIF. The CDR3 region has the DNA TGTGCCTGTGACGGGCTACTGGGGGCCCACACCGATAAACTCATCTTT.

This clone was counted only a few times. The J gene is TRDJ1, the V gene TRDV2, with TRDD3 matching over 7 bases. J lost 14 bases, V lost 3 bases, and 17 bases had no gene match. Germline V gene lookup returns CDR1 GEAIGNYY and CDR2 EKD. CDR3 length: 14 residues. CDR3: CACDPVLGPNPLIF. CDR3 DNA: TGTGCCTGTGACCCCGTACTGGGGCCCAACCCGCTGATCTTT.

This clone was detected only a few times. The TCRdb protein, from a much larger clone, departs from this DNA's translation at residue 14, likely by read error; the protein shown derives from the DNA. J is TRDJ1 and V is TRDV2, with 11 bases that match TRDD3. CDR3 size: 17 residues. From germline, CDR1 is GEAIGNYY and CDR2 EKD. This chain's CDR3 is CACDTIDGGYAADRLIF. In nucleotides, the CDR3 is TGTGCCTGTGACACCATCGATGGGGGATACGCTGCTGATAGACTCATCTTT.

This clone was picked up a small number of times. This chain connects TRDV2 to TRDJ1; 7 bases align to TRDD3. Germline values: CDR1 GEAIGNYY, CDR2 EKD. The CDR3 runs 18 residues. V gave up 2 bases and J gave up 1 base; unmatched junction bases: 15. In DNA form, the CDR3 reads TGTGCCTGTGACAATCTGGGGGGCGGACATCAAGGCACCGATAAACTCATCTTT. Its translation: CACDNLGGGHQGTDKLIF.

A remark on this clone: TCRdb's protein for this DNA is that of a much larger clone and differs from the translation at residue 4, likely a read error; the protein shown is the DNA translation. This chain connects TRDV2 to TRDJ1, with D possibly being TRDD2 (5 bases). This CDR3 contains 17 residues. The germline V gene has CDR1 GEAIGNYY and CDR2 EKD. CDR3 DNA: TGTGCCTGTGGCACCATTCCTCCTGGCACGGGAACCGATAAACTCATCTTT. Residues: CACGTIPPGTGTDKLIF.

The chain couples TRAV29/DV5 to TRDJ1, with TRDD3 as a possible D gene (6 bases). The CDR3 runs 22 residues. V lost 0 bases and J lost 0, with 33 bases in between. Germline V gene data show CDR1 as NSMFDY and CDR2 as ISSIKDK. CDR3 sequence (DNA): TGTGCAGCAAGCGGCCCGACGCTGCCTGGGGACCTCAAACCTATGTACACCGATAAACTCATCTTT. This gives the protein CAASGPTLPGDLKPMYTDKLIF.

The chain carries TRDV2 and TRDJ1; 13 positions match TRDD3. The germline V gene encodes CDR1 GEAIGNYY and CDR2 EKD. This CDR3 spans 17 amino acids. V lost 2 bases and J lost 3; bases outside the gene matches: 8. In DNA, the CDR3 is TGTGCCTGTGACAATCTACTGGGGGATACGCAATCCGATAAACTCATCTTT. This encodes CACDNLLGDTQSDKLIF.

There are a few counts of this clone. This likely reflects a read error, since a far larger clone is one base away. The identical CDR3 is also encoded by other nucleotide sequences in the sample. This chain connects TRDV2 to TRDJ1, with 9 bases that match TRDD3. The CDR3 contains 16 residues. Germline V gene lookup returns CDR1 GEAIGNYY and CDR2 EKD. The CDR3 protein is CACDKLGDSTDTELIF. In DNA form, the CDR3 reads TGTGCCTGCGACAAACTGGGGGACTCGACGGATACGGAACTCATCTTT.

The CDR3 coding sequence is TGTGCCTGTGACTCGTTACTGGGGGCCATGTACACCGATAAACTCATCTTT. Its protein product is CACDSLLGAMYTDKLIF. This chain links TRDV2 with TRDJ1; 8 positions match TRDD3. Trimming removed 3 bases from V and 0 bases from J; junction bases left unmatched: 11. Germline assignment: CDR1 GEAIGNYY and CDR2 EKD. CDR3 length: 17 amino acids.

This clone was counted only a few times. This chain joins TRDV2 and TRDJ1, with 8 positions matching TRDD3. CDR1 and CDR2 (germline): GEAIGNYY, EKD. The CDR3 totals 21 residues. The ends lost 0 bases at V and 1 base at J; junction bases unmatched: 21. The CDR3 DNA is TGTGCCTGTGACACCGTACTGGGGGGCCGACCCTCAGACCTGATCACCGATAAACTCATCTTT. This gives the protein CACDTVLGGRPSDLITDKLIF.

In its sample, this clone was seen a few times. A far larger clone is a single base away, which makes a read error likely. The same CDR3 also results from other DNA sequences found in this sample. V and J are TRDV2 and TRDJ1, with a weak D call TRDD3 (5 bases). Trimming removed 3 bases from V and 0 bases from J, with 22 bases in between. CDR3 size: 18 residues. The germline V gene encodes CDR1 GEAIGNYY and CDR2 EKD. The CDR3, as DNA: TGTGCCTGTGACGGACTCAGGGACGCCGTGGGGTACACCGATAAACTCATCTTT. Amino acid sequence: CACDGLRDAVGYTDKLIF.

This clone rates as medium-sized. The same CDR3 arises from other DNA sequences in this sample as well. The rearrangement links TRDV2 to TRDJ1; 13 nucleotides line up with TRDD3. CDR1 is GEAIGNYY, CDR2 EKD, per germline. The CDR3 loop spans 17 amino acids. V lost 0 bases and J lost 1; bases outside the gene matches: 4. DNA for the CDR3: TGTGCCTGTGACACCCTACTGGGGGATACGCGCACCGATAAACTCATCTTT. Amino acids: CACDTLLGDTRTDKLIF.

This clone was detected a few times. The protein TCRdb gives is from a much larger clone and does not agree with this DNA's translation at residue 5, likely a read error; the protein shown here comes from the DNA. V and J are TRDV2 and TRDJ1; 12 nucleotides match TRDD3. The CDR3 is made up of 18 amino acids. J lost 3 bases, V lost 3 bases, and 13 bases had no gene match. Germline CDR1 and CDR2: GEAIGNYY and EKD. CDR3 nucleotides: TGTGCCTGTGACGCCGTAGCCTGGGGGATACGGAAATCCGATAAACTCATCTTT. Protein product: CACDAVAWGIRKSDKLIF.

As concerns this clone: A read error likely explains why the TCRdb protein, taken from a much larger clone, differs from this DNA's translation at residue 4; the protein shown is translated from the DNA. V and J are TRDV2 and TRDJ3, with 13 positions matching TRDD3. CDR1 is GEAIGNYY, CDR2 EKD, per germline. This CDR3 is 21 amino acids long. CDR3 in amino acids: CACGTVLGDTHYSWDTRQMFF. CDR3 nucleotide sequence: TGTGCCTGTGGCACCGTACTGGGGGATACGCACTACTCCTGGGACACCCGACAGATGTTTTTC.

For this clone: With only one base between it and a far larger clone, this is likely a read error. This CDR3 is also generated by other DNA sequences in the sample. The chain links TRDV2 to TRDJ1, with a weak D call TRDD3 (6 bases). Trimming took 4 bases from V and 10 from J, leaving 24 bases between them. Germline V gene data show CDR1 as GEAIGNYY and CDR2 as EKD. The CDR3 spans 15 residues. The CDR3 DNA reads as TGTGCCTGTGATGGGGTCGGCCTGGGGACCCTGGGACTCATCTTT. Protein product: CACDGVGLGTLGLIF.

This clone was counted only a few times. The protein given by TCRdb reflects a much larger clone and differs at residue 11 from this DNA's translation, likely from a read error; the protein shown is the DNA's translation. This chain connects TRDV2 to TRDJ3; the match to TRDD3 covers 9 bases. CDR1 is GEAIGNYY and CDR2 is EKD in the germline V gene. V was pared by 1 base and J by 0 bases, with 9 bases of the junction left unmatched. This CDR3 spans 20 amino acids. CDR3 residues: CACDTPSGGSNSWDTRQMFF. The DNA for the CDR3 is TGTGCCTGTGACACACCCTCTGGGGGATCGAACTCCTGGGACACCCGACAGATGTTTTTC.

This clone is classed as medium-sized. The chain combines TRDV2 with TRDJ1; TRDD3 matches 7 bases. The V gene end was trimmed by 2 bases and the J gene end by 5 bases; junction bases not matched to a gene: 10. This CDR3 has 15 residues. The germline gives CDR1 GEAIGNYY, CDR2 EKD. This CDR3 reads CACDMWGTERDKLIF. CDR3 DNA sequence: TGTGCCTGTGACATGTGGGGGACAGAAAGGGATAAACTCATCTTT.

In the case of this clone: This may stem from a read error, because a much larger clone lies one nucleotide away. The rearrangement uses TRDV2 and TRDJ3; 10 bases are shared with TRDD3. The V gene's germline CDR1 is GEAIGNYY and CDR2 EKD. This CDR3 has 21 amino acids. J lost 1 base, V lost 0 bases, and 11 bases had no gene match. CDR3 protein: CACDTAEVLGDESWDTRQMFF. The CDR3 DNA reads TGTGCCTGTGACACCGCGGAGGTACTGGGGGATGAGTCCTGGGACACCCGACAGATGTTTTTC.

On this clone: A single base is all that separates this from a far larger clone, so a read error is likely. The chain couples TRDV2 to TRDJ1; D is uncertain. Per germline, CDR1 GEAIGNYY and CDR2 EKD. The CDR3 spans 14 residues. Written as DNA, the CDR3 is TGTGCCTGTGACGGACTTGGAGGCACCGATAAACCCATCTTT. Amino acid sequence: CACDGLGGTDKPIF.

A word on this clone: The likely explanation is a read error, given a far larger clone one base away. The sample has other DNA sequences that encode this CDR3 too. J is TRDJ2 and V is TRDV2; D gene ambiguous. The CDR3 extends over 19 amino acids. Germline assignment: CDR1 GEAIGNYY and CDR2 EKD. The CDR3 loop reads CACDTLRTGGSALTAQLFF. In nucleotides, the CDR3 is TGTGCCTGCGACACCCTCCGAACGGGTGGCTCAGCTTTGACAGCACAACTCTTCTTT.